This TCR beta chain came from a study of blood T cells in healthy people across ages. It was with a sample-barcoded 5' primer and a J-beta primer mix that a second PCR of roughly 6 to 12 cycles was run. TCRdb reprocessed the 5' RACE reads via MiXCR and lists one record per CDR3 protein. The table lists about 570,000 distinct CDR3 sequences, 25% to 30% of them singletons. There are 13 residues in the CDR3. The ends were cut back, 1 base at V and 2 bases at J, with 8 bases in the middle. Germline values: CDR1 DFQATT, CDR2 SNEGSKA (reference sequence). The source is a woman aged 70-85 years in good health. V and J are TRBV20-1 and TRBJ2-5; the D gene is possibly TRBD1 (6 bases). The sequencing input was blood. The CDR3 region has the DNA TGCAGTGCTAGAGCCAGGGGACAAGAGACCCAGTACTTC. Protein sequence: CSARARGQETQYF.